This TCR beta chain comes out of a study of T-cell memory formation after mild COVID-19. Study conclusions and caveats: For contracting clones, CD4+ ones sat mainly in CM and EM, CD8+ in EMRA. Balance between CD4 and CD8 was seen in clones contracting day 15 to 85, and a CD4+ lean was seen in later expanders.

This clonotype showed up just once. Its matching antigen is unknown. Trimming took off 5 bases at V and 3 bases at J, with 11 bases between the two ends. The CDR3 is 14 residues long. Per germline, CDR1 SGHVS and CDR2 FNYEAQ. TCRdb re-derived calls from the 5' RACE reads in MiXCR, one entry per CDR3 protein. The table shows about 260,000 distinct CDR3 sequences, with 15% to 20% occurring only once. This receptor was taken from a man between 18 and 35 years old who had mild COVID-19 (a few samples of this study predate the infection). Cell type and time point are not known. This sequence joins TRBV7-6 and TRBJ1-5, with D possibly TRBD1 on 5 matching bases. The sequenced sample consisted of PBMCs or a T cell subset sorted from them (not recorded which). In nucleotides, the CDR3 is TGTGCCAGCAGCCCCAGGGCCCTCAATCAGCCCCAGCATTTT. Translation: CASSPRALNQPQHF.